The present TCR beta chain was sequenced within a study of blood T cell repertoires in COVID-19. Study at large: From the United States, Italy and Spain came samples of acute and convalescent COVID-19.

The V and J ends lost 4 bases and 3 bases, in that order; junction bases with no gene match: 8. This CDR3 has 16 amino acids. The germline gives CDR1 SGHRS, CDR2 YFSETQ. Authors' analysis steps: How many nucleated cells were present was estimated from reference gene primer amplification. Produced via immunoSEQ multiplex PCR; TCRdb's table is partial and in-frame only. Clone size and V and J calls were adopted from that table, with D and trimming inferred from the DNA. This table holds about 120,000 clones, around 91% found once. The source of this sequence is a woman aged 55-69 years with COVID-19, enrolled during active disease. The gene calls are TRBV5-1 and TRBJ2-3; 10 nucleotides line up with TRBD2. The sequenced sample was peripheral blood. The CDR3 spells CASSPPTSGETDTQYF. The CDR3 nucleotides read TGCGCCAGCAGCCCCCCAACTAGCGGGGAGACAGATACGCAGTATTTT.